The T cell receptor (beta chain) under discussion was sequenced for a study of STAT5B mutations in CD4+ large granular lymphocyte leukemia. Whole-study findings and limits: No patients shared main leukemic clonotypes, though 25% to 30% appeared at low frequency elsewhere. 8/27 top patient clones versus 2/35 control clones were TRBV06-family.

The CDR3 covers 13 residues. Per the germline V gene, CDR1 is MNHEY and CDR2 is SMNVEV (reference sequence). With 5 bases removed from V and 3 bases from J, the gap between germline ends came to 9 bases. Of note for this clone: As yet, its antigen is unknown.

TCRdb's copy holds only in-frame clones and misses some; the assay was immunoSEQ multiplex PCR. The table includes 25,000 to 35,000 clones, roughly 91% detected once. The genes are TRBV27 and TRBJ2-3, with D hard to call. The TCR originated in a human donor in good health. The sequencing input was CD4+ T cells from blood buffy coats. CDR3 nucleotides: TGTGCCAGCAGTGAACTGACGACAGATACGCAGTATTTT. This gives the protein CASSELTTDTQYF.